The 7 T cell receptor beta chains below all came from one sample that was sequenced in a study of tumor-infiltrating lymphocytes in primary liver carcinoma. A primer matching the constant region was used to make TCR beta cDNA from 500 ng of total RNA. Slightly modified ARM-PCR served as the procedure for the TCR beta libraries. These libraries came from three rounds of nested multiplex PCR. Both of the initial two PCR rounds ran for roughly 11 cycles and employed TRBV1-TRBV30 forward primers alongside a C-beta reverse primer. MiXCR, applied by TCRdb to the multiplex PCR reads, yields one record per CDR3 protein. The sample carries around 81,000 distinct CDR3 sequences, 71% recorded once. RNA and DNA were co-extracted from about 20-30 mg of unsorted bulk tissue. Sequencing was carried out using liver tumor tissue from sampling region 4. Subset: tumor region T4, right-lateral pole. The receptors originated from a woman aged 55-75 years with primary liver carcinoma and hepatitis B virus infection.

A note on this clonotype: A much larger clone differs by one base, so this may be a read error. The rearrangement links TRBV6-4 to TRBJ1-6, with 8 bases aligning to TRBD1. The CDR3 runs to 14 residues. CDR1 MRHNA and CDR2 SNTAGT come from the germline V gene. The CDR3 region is CVSSVQGGNSPLHF. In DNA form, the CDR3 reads TGTGTCAGCAGTGTACAGGGGGGTAATTCACCCCTCCACTTT.

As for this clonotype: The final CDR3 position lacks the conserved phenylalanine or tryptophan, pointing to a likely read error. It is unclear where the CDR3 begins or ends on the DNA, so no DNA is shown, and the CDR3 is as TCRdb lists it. The CDR3 sequence: CVSRQAGGDYL. V and J are TRBV6-5 and TRBJ2-5; the table assigns TRBD2, which was not confirmed against the DNA. The CDR3 is 11 amino acids long, termini counted. Germline loops: CDR1 MNHEY, CDR2 SVGAGI.

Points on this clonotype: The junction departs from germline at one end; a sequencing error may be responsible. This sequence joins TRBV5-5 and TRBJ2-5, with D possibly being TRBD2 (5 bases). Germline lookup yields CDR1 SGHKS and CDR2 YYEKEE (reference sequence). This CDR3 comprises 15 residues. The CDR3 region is CASSSGLMNQDTQHF. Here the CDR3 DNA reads TGTGCCAGCAGCTCTGGACTCATGAACCAAGATACCCAGCACTTC.

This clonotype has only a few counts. DNA of the CDR3: TGTGCCAGCAGCCTCCTCTGTGAGCAGTTCTTC. Protein sequence: CASSLLCEQFF. The chain couples TRBV5-6 to TRBJ2-1; D gene uncertain. V was pared by 4 bases and J by 9 bases, with 8 bases between. In germline, CDR1 is SGHDT, CDR2 YYEEEE. The CDR3 contains 11 residues.

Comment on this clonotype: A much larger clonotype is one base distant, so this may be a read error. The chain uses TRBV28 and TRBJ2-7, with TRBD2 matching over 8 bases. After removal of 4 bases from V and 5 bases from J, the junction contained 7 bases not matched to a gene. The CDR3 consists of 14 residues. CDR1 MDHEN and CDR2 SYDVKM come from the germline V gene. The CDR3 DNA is TGTGCCAGCAGTTCGGGGGGGGCTGACAACGAGCAGTACTTC. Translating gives CASSSGGADNEQYF.

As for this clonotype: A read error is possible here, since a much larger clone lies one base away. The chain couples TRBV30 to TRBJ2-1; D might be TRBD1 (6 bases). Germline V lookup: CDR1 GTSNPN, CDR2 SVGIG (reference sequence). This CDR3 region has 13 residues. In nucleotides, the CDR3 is TGTGCCTGGAGTCCGCAGGGGTGGAATGAGCACTTCTTC. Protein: CAWSPQGWNEHFF.

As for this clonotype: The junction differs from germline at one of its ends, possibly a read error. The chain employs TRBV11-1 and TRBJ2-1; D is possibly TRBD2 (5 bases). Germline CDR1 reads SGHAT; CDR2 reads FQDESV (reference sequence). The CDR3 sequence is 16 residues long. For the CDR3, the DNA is TGTGTCAGCAGTCAAACCGCCAGCCAATCGGGGAATGAGCAATTCTTT. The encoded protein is CVSSQTASQSGNEQFF.